The rows below give T cell receptor beta chains drawn from one sample of a study of blood T cell repertoires in COVID-19. The repertoire was sequenced with immunoSEQ multiplex PCR; TCRdb's copy has only in-frame clones and lacks some. The profile shows roughly 38,000 clones, about three quarters of them singletons. The sequenced material came from peripheral blood. Receptors originate from a man in his 70s with active or convalescent COVID-19. CDR3s include the opening cysteine and the closing phenylalanine or tryptophan. A D gene is named only where the DNA matches it firmly. Clone size is not always given. Where it is, it says once, few, many or a class for expanded clones.

j_call v_call d_call clone_size cdr3_aa cdr3_nt
TRBJ2-7 TRBV9 TRBD2 . CASNRKGTRGAYEQYF TGTGCCAGCAACCGGAAGGGCACCCGGGGGGCCTACGAGCAGTACTTC
TRBJ2-2 TRBV18 TRBD1 . CASSPLDRGTGELFF TGTGCCAGCTCACCGCTTGACAGGGGCACCGGGGAGCTGTTTTTT
TRBJ1-3 TRBV13 TRBD1 few CASSHRGLLSGNTIYF TGTGCCAGCAGCCACAGGGGGCTGCTCTCTGGAAACACCATATATTTT
TRBJ2-3 TRBV10-3 . . CAISAAGAKDTQYF TGTGCCATCAGTGCTGCGGGGGCGAAAGATACGCAGTATTTT
TRBJ1-4 TRBV4-1 . few CASSQQVQNEKLFF TGCGCCAGCAGCCAACAGGTCCAAAATGAAAAACTGTTTTTT
TRBJ2-1 TRBV11-3 TRBD2 . CASSSSGGSHNEQFF TGTGCCAGCAGCTCTAGCGGGGGGAGCCACAATGAGCAGTTCTTC
TRBJ1-1 TRBV5-1 . . CASSPGVRGTEAFF TGCGCCAGCAGCCCAGGTGTTAGAGGGACTGAAGCTTTCTTT
TRBJ1-1 TRBV27 . medium-sized CASRPAGYQMNTEAFF TGTGCCAGCAGACCTGCAGGGTATCAGATGAACACTGAAGCTTTCTTT
TRBJ2-2 TRBV9 TRBD2 . CASGRTSGGADGELFF TGTGCCAGCGGAAGGACTAGCGGGGGGGCAGACGGGGAGCTGTTTTTT
TRBJ1-1 TRBV10-3 . . CAISRQMNTEAFF TGTGCCATCAGTAGACAGATGAACACTGAAGCTTTCTTT
TRBJ1-3 TRBV19 . once CASGQPRVTGNTIYF TGTGCCAGTGGTCAGCCCAGGGTGACTGGAAACACCATATATTTT
TRBJ2-7 TRBV5-1 . . CASRQGEGSYEQYF TGCGCCAGCAGACAGGGGGAGGGCTCCTACGAGCAGTACTTC
TRBJ2-1 TRBV7-6 TRBD2 . CASTTGLAGVSEQFF TGTGCCAGCACCACGGGACTAGCGGGGGTAAGTGAGCAGTTCTTC
TRBJ1-4 TRBV9 TRBD1 . CASSLTGTSGEKLFF TGTGCCAGCAGCCTGACAGGGACCTCGGGCGAAAAACTGTTTTTT
TRBJ2-2 TRBV5-1 . . CASSPGTLSTGELFF TGCGCCAGCAGCCCCGGGACTTTAAGCACCGGGGAGCTGTTTTTT
TRBJ1-5 TRBV4-1 . few CASSQEGRYDQPQHF TGCGCCAGCAGCCAAGAGGGCAGGTACGATCAGCCCCAGCATTTT
TRBJ1-2 TRBV19 . . CASTFIGEGGYTF TGTGCCAGTACCTTCATCGGGGAGGGAGGCTACACCTTC
TRBJ1-6 TRBV7-6 . . CASSSNGNSPLHF TGTGCCAGCAGCTCCAACGGGAATTCACCCCTCCACTTT
TRBJ1-1 TRBV4-1 . . CASSQVQGTSNTEAFF TGCGCCAGCAGCCAAGTGCAGGGGACGTCGAACACTGAAGCTTTCTTT
TRBJ1-6 TRBV4-1 . . CASSLTGPGMKNSPLHF TGCGCCAGCAGCCTCACCGGTCCAGGGATGAAGAATTCACCCCTCCACTTT
TRBJ2-7 TRBV18 . . CASSARDTAYEQYF TGTGCCAGCTCAGCCCGGGACACGGCATACGAGCAGTACTTC
TRBJ2-5 TRBV4-1 . . CASSQEAGGRDLETQYF TGCGCCAGCAGCCAAGAAGCCGGCGGGCGGGATCTCGAGACCCAGTACTTC
TRBJ1-2 TRBV20-1 TRBD1 many CSASLSGQGNYGYTF TGCAGTGCTAGTTTGTCGGGACAGGGAAACTATGGCTACACCTTC
TRBJ1-1 TRBV30 TRBD1 . CASFTRDRALGSMNTEAFF TGTGCCTCCTTTACCCGGGACAGGGCCCTGGGCTCCATGAACACTGAAGCTTTCTTT
TRBJ1-1 TRBV27 . few CASSRDTQGTEAFF TGTGCCAGCAGTCGAGACACCCAAGGAACTGAAGCTTTCTTT
TRBJ2-2 TRBV3-1/TRBV3-2 TRBD1 . CASRQGTGEAGELFF TGTGCCAGCAGACAAGGGACAGGGGAGGCCGGGGAGCTGTTTTTT
TRBJ2-1 TRBV5-4 . . CASTGGPRNEQFF TGTGCCAGCACGGGGGGCCCGCGCAATGAGCAGTTCTTC
TRBJ1-2 TRBV5-1 . few CASSLGQGSVDGYTF TGCGCCAGCAGCTTGGGTCAGGGGTCAGTGGATGGCTACACCTTC
TRBJ2-2 TRBV21-1 . . CASTHGGGPTGELFF TGTGCCAGCACACACGGGGGAGGGCCCACCGGGGAGCTGTTTTTT
TRBJ1-6 TRBV6-2/TRBV6-3 . . CASSFGSAGNSPLHF TGTGCCAGCAGTTTTGGGTCGGCAGGGAATTCACCCCTCCACTTT
TRBJ2-2 TRBV5-1 . . CASSLGTLSNTGELFF TGCGCCAGCAGCTTGGGGACTCTATCGAACACCGGGGAGCTGTTTTTT
TRBJ2-7 TRBV7-3 . . CASSPRGGTYEQYF TGTGCCAGCAGCCCCCGCGGCGGAACCTACGAGCAGTACTTC
TRBJ2-2 TRBV5-4 TRBD2 . CASSLVGTSGGAFHTGELFF TGTGCCAGCAGCTTGGTAGGGACTAGCGGGGGGGCTTTTCACACCGGGGAGCTGTTTTTT
TRBJ2-5 TRBV7-2 TRBD1 few CASRDRAETQYF TGTGCCAGTCGGGACAGGGCAGAGACCCAGTACTTC
TRBJ2-7 TRBV25-1 . . CASSEGIGNGLSYEQYF TGTGCCAGCAGTGAAGGTATCGGGAATGGCCTCTCCTACGAGCAGTACTTC
TRBJ2-2 TRBV6-5 TRBD2 . CASQFGTSTGELFF TGTGCCAGTCAATTCGGGACTAGCACAGGGGAGCTGTTTTTT
TRBJ1-4 TRBV4-2 . . CASSLSLSTNEKLFF TGTGCCAGCAGTCTTTCCTTGTCAACTAATGAAAAACTGTTTTTT
TRBJ1-2 TRBV2 . few CASGRGGYTF TGTGCCAGCGGGCGCGGGGGCTACACCTTC
TRBJ2-2 TRBV7-9 TRBD2 few CASSSERGGTGELFF TGTGCCAGCAGCTCGGAGCGGGGGGGCACCGGGGAGCTGTTTTTT
TRBJ1-2 TRBV27 . . CAGRKGGSSGYTF TGTGCCGGCAGGAAGGGAGGGAGCTCTGGCTACACCTTC
TRBJ2-1 TRBV24-1 . . CATNQGGYNEQFF TGTGCCACCAACCAGGGGGGTTACAATGAGCAGTTCTTC
TRBJ1-2 TRBV9 . once CASSPIDYYGYTF TGTGCCAGCAGCCCTATCGACTACTATGGCTACACCTTC
TRBJ1-5 TRBV27 . . CASSFGTPGGNQPQHF TGTGCCAGCAGTTTCGGGACCCCCGGGGGTAATCAGCCCCAGCATTTT
TRBJ1-5 TRBV18 TRBD1 . CASSPGTGDYQPQHF TGTGCCAGCTCACCCGGGACAGGGGATTATCAGCCCCAGCATTTT
TRBJ2-1 TRBV6-1 . . CASSDGSSYNEQFF TGTGCCAGCAGTGACGGGAGCTCCTACAATGAGCAGTTCTTC
TRBJ1-1 TRBV21-1 . . CASSKVKGAKGMNTEAFF TGTGCCAGCAGCAAAGTGAAGGGGGCGAAAGGCATGAACACTGAAGCTTTCTTT
TRBJ2-5 TRBV5-1 . . CASSWESRGETQYF TGCGCCAGCAGCTGGGAGTCACGGGGAGAGACCCAGTACTTC
TRBJ2-7 TRBV11-3 TRBD1 . CASSLEPPGQGFSAYEQYF TGTGCCAGCAGCTTAGAGCCTCCGGGACAGGGGTTTAGCGCCTACGAGCAGTACTTC